This T cell receptor beta chain was documented in a study of technical replicates of blood from a handful of donors. Profiled with immunoSEQ multiplex PCR; TCRdb holds only in-frame clones, not every one. The sample lists 72,000 or so clones, approximately 94% occurring once. There are 15 residues in the CDR3. The V end was cut by 2 bases, the J end by 1 base, with 14 bases between. CDR1 is GTSNPN and CDR2 is SVGIG in the germline V gene (reference sequence). This sequence originates from a human donor in good health. Sequenced: T cells isolated from PBMCs. This sequence joins TRBV30 and TRBJ1-1, with unresolved D. The DNA of the CDR3 is TGTGCCTGGAGTATATTGGCGGTGGAGAACACTGAAGCTTTCTTT. Its translation is CAWSILAVENTEAFF.